The clone carrying this T cell receptor beta chain is medium-sized (0.01 to 0.1%) in the sample. Its target is not known. These data come from a study of T cell responses to AZD1222 COVID-19 vaccine. Whole-study results and caveats: Donors, mostly white British, included more females; clonal diversity was possibly underestimated. Spike-specific TCR breadth and depth both grew after two AZD1222 doses.

The CDR3 loop spans 16 amino acids. Germline values: CDR1 SGHAT, CDR2 FQNNGV. After removal of 1 base from V and 5 bases from J, the junction contained 9 bases not matched to a gene. The repertoire was sequenced with immunoSEQ multiplex PCR; TCRdb's copy has only in-frame clones and lacks some. Of 110,000 or so clones listed, around 83% are singletons. This clonotype was obtained from an adult who received the AZD1222 COVID-19 vaccine. The chain carries TRBV11-2 and TRBJ2-5; 8 nucleotides agree with TRBD2. Here the sequenced sample was peripheral blood, taken 28 days after the second AZD1222 dose. In DNA, the CDR3 is TGTGCCAGCAGCTTAGGTACAGCGGGGGCCAGGGAGACCCAGTACTTC. Translating gives CASSLGTAGARETQYF.